This T cell receptor beta chain was recorded in a study of T cell changes during pregnancy in multiple sclerosis. Trimming stripped 2 bases from V and 0 bases from J, with 8 bases between. Germline values: CDR1 MNHEY, CDR2 SVGAGI. The CDR3 consists of 14 residues. Produced via immunoSEQ multiplex PCR; TCRdb's table is partial and in-frame only. The data hold approximately 99,000 clones, with roughly 92% observed a single time. The input for sequencing was peripheral blood, taken after pregnancy. The J gene is TRBJ2-7, the V gene TRBV6-5; the D gene is possibly TRBD2 (6 bases). The clonotype originates from a female donor with multiple sclerosis, enrolled in a pregnancy study. The CDR3 nucleotides read TGTGCCAGCAGTTACAATAGCGGCTCCTACGAGCAGTACTTC. Its translation is CASSYNSGSYEQYF.